This T cell receptor (beta chain) comes out of a study of blood T cells in healthy people across ages. This CDR3 has 16 amino acids. The junction had 13 bases not matched to a gene; V was cut back by 6 bases and J by 2 bases. Germline V gene lookup returns CDR1 MNHEY and CDR2 SMNVEV (reference sequence). PCR was performed a second time for about 7 to 12 cycles using a sample-barcoded 5' primer and a J-beta primer mix. TCRdb fed the 5' RACE reads into MiXCR, producing one record per CDR3 protein. The sample comprises hundreds of thousands of distinct CDR3 sequences, roughly 50% of which are singletons, and approximately 24% rests with the top ten. In its sample, this clonotype was seen a few times.

This TCR derives from a man between 35 and 55 years old in good health. Sequenced material: blood. The J gene is TRBJ2-7, the V gene TRBV27; the match to TRBD1 covers 7 bases. The CDR3 DNA is TGTGCCAGCAGAAGGCTAGATTCCGGGACAGCCTACGAGCAGTACTTC. Protein product: CASRRLDSGTAYEQYF.